Below, 17 T cell receptor beta chains from the same sample are listed, as sequenced in a study of T cells in localized non-small cell lung cancer. The protocol was immunoSEQ multiplex PCR, while the TCRdb copy is restricted to in-frame clones and leaves out a portion. This sample carries under 150,000 clones, roughly nine tenths of them seen once, and the ten largest clones take 1.7%. The sample was peripheral blood, taken before any cancer treatment. Source of these receptors: a female donor over 55 with stage I lung adenocarcinoma.

This sequence joins TRBV6-5 and TRBJ1-1, with a possible D match to TRBD1 (6 bases). This CDR3 comprises 13 residues. The germline V and J ends were trimmed by 4 bases and 4 bases, with 10 bases remaining between them. Germline assignment: CDR1 MNHEY and CDR2 SVGAGI. This chain's CDR3 is CASSLQGLTEAFF. The CDR3 bases are TGTGCCAGCAGTTTACAGGGACTCACTGAAGCTTTCTTT.

V gene TRBV10-3 combines with J gene TRBJ2-6, with TRBD1 matching 7 bases. The CDR3 sequence is 14 residues long. The germline V gene has CDR1 ENHRY and CDR2 SYGVKD. The V and J ends lost 6 bases and 2 bases, in that order; junction bases with no gene match: 1. DNA for the CDR3: TGTGCCATCAGCGGGACAGCTGGGGCCAACGTCCTGACTTTC. Residues: CAISGTAGANVLTF.

V and J are TRBV4-1 and TRBJ2-7; D gene unclear. The V end lost 4 bases, the J end lost 12 bases, and 16 bases lay between the germline ends. Per the germline V gene, CDR1 is MGHRA and CDR2 is YSYEKL. The CDR3 runs to 12 residues. The CDR3 sequence: CASSPVGLFLYF. The CDR3 coding sequence is TGCGCCAGCAGCCCAGTGGGTCTCTTCTTGTACTTC.

J is TRBJ2-5 and V is TRBV7-3; no clear D. Germline CDR1 SGHTA, CDR2 FQGTGA. Trimming removed 4 bases from V and 5 bases from J, with 11 bases in between. The CDR3 has 13 residues. The CDR3 region is CASSYGPGETQYF. The CDR3, as DNA: TGTGCCAGCAGCTATGGCCCGGGTGAGACCCAGTACTTC.

The CDR3 DNA sequence: TGTGCCAGCAGCGTTGGGACTAGCGGGATGGCTGAGCAGTTCTTC. It encodes CASSVGTSGMAEQFF. The rearrangement joins TRBV9 to TRBJ2-1; TRBD2 agrees at 13 bases. V lost 2 bases, J lost 9 bases, and 5 bases stayed unmatched. The CDR3 totals 15 residues. The germline gives CDR1 SGDLS, CDR2 YYNGEE.

The V call is TRBV7-5, the J call TRBJ1-5; the table's D call of TRBD1 was not tested on the DNA. TRBV7-5 is an annotated pseudogene. There are 14 residues in the CDR3. The CDR3 sequence: CARSLGQHNQPQHF. In DNA, the CDR3 is TGTGCCAGAAGCTTGGGACAGCACAATCAGCCCCAGCATTTT.

V gene TRBV28 combines with J gene TRBJ2-3; unclear D gene. V was shortened by 6 bases and J by 6 bases, with 13 bases between the two germline ends. This CDR3 has 13 amino acids. Per the germline V gene, CDR1 is MDHEN and CDR2 is SYDVKM. As DNA, the CDR3 is TGTGCCAGCAGGAAGGACGGTACGGATACGCAGTATTTT. It translates to CASRKDGTDTQYF.

The chain uses TRBV7-9 and TRBJ2-1; 8 nucleotides align to TRBD2. From germline, CDR1 is SEHNR and CDR2 FQNEAQ (reference sequence). The length of the CDR3 is 14 residues. Trimming at V came to 8 bases and at J to 7 bases, leaving 10 bases not matched to a gene. This CDR3 is CASRSSGRRNEQFF. CDR3 coding DNA: TGTGCCAGCCGAAGCAGCGGGAGAAGGAATGAGCAGTTCTTC.

This chain uses TRBV10-1 with TRBJ1-1; no clear D. Trimming stripped 0 bases from V and 1 base from J, with 6 bases between. Per the germline V gene, CDR1 is WNHNN and CDR2 is SYGVQD (reference sequence). The CDR3 consists of 14 residues. This CDR3 reads CASSESKPNTEAFF. The CDR3, as DNA: TGCGCCAGCAGTGAGTCGAAGCCGAACACTGAAGCTTTCTTT.

The genes are TRBV6-1 and TRBJ2-5; D may be TRBD2 (5 bases). Germline V gene sequence: CDR1 MNHNS, CDR2 SASEGT. V was pared by 4 bases and J by 4 bases, with 7 bases between. The CDR3 totals 12 residues. CDR3 sequence (DNA): TGTGCCAGCAGTGCGACTACAGAGACCCAGTACTTC. As protein: CASSATTETQYF.

The chain links TRBV5-6 to TRBJ2-3; TRBD2 matches 9 bases. CDR3 length: 16 amino acids. CDR1 is SGHDT and CDR2 is YYEEEE in the germline V gene. V was pared by 0 bases and J by 4 bases, with 6 bases of the junction left unmatched. This CDR3 reads CASSLGFSGSADTQYF. Written as DNA, the CDR3 is TGTGCCAGCAGCTTGGGGTTTAGCGGGAGTGCAGATACGCAGTATTTT.

The chain has TRBV9 and TRBJ2-1; 16 bases agree with TRBD2. V lost 0 bases, J lost 1 base, and 10 bases stayed unmatched. The CDR3 covers 21 residues. Germline V gene sequence: CDR1 SGDLS, CDR2 YYNGEE. CDR3 DNA sequence: TGTGCCAGCAGCGTAGGTTTGCCGGGACTAGCGGGAGGGCTTTCCTACAATGAGCAGTTCTTC. Translated, it gives CASSVGLPGLAGGLSYNEQFF. The full variable domain, rest sourced from reference TRBV9 and TRBJ2-1, is DSGVTQTPKHLITATGQRVTLRCSPRSGDLSVYWYQQSLDQGLQFLIQYYNGEERAKGNILERFSAQQFPDLHSELNLSSLELGDSALYFCASSVGLPGLAGGLSYNEQFFGPGTRLTVL.

The chain recombines TRBV5-1 with TRBJ2-7, with unresolved D. Near its end, the DNA agrees better with TRBJ2-5, so the J call may be wrong. Germline V gene sequence: CDR1 SGHRS, CDR2 YFSETQ. The CDR3 runs to 12 residues. The CDR3 loop reads CASSAGQETQYF. Written as DNA, the CDR3 is TGCGCCAGCAGTGCAGGCCAAGAGACCCAGTACTTC.

This clone was detected once. V is TRBV5-6 and J is TRBJ1-4; D remains ambiguous. CDR1 is SGHDT, CDR2 YYEEEE, per germline. The germline V and J ends were trimmed by 0 bases and 7 bases, with 13 bases remaining between them. The CDR3 has 15 residues. CDR3 nucleotide sequence: TGTGCCAGCAGCTTGGTCCCGGGGATCGGTGAAAAACTGTTTTTT. It specifies CASSLVPGIGEKLFF.

J is TRBJ2-7 and V is TRBV5-1; 9 nucleotides line up with TRBD1. This CDR3 region has 14 residues. Trimming removed 4 bases from V and 7 bases from J; junction bases left unmatched: 9. Germline V CDR1 and CDR2: SGHRS, YFSETQ. CDR3 sequence reads: CASSRGQGLMEQYF. As DNA, the CDR3 is TGCGCCAGCAGCAGGGGACAGGGCCTGATGGAGCAGTACTTC.

The rearrangement links TRBV2 to TRBJ1-3; D gene unclear. Trimming removed 4 bases from V and 4 bases from J, with 11 bases in between. The CDR3 spans 14 residues. The germline V gene encodes CDR1 SNHLY and CDR2 FYNNEI. CDR3 nucleotides: TGTGCCAGCAGTGGTCAGAGAAACGGAAACACCATATATTTT. Its protein is CASSGQRNGNTIYF.

V usage is TRBV28 and J usage is TRBJ1-1, with TRBD1 as a possible D gene (5 bases). The CDR3 runs to 15 residues. Germline V lookup: CDR1 MDHEN, CDR2 SYDVKM. V was cut by 10 bases and J by 1 base, with 19 bases left in between. The CDR3 DNA reads TGTGCCATCCGTAGCCCGGGACCTAAGAACACTGAAGCTTTCTTT. Protein sequence: CAIRSPGPKNTEAFF.